This T cell receptor beta chain appears in the sequencing data of a study of blood T cell repertoires in COVID-19. Here immunoSEQ multiplex PCR was the method, and the copy in TCRdb shows in-frame clones only, minus some. The table has 310,000 or so clones, around 82% seen once; the top ten hold approximately 1.1%. The CDR3 is made up of 15 amino acids. Germline CDR1 is SGDLS and CDR2 is YYNGEE. The V and J ends lost 3 bases and 8 bases respectively, with 15 bases between them. The V call is TRBV9, the J call TRBJ1-6; no reliable D call. What was sequenced was peripheral blood. The clonotype originates from a woman aged 50 to 60 with acute or convalescent COVID-19. The CDR3: CASSGLGGRDSPLHF. The CDR3 DNA reads TGTGCCAGCAGCGGTCTTGGCGGGAGGGATTCACCCCTCCACTTT.